This TCR beta chain was captured by sequencing in a study of molecular identifiers for immune sequencing clone quantification. Study summary: In replicates, RNA taken from around 18,000 or 91,000 naive CD8 cells was divided five ways, and four portions underwent sequencing.

Study findings and constraints: Even with more than 950,000 naive cells present, spiked Jurkat TCR RNA from one cell was reportedly detectable.

The authors gated naive CD8 T cells as CD8+CD4-CCR7+CD45RA+ for sorting. TCRdb called the PCR reads again in MiXCR, with one record for every CDR3 protein. Of 37,000 or so distinct CDR3 sequences listed, approximately 24% are singletons. Many counts were recorded for this clonotype. Its specificity is unknown. Germline values: CDR1 LNHNV, CDR2 YYDKDF (reference sequence). V lost 5 bases, J lost 3 bases, and 12 bases lay in between. CDR3 size: 14 residues. The clonotype comes from a human donor in good health. Some libraries in this study had Jurkat cell RNA spiked in. The sequencing input was naive CD8+ T cells from blood, with Jurkat cell RNA spiked in. Subset in this sample: FACS-sorted CD8+CD4-CCR7+CD45RA+ naive T cells. V usage is TRBV15 and J usage is TRBJ2-3; D is possibly TRBD1 (6 bases). The CDR3 sequence is CATSLGQSTDTQYF. DNA for the CDR3: TGTGCCACCAGCCTAGGACAGTCGACAGATACGCAGTATTTT.